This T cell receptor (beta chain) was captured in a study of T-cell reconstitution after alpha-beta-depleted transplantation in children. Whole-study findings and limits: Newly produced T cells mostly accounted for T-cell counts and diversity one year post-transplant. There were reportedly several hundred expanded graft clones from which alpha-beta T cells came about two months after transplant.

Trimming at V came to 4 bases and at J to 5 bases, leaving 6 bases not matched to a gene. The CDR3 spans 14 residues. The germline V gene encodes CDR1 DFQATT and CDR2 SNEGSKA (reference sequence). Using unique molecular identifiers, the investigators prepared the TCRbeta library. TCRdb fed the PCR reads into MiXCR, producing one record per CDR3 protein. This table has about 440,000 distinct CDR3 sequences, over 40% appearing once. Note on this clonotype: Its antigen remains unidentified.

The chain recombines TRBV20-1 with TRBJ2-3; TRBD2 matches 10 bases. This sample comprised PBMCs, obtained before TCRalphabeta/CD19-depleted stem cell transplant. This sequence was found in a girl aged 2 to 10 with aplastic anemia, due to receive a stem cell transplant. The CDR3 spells CSATLAGVGDTQYF. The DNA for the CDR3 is TGCAGTGCTACCCTAGCGGGAGTCGGAGATACGCAGTATTTT.